The text below deals with one T cell receptor beta chain. What it binds is unknown. RNA transcripts served as the template for amplifying TCR beta CDR3 regions. The HTBI set primed first-round TCR CDR3 RT-PCR. TCRdb re-analysed the multiplex PCR reads in MiXCR, keeping a single row per CDR3 protein. This table holds 450,000 to 600,000 distinct CDR3 sequences, approximately 15% found once. Uncontrolled infection, other autoimmune disease, pregnancy or lactation excluded patients. Clinicians diagnosed patients from clinical symptoms, serum thyroxine and TRAb, thyroid ultrasound and orbital computed tomography. This sample is part of a study of T cells in Graves' hyperthyroidism and ophthalmopathy. Study information: Before any treatment, at initial diagnosis, peripheral blood was collected. Study observations and caveats: Using 13 V-J features, a model discriminated ophthalmopathy from stable hyperthyroidism.

CDR3 length equals 16 residues. V gave up 10 bases and J gave up 8 bases; unmatched junction bases: 17. Germline V lookup: CDR1 ENHRY, CDR2 SYGVKD. The material sequenced was blood. This clonotype was sampled from a woman aged 40 to 55 with Graves' hyperthyroidism. The V call is TRBV10-3, the J call TRBJ1-2; 12 bases map to TRBD1. This chain's CDR3 is CATIPGTGGLGSGYTF. CDR3 nucleotides: TGTGCCACAATTCCCGGGACAGGGGGCTTGGGGTCCGGCTACACCTTC.